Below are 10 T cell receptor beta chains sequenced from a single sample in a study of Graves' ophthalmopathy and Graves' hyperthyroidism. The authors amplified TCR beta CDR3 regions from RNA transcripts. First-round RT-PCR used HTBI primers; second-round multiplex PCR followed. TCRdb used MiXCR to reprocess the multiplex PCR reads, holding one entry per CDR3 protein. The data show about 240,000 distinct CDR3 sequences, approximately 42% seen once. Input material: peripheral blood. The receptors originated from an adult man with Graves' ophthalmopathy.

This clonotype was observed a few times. The CDR3 bases are TGTGCCAGCAGCTTAGGACAGTCCCCCTATGGCTACACCTTC. Translation gives CASSLGQSPYGYTF. V gene TRBV7-9 combines with J gene TRBJ1-2; maybe TRBD1 (5 bases). V gave up 1 base and J gave up 4 bases, with 10 bases separating them. This CDR3 region has 14 residues. The germline V gene has CDR1 SEHNR and CDR2 FQNEAQ (reference sequence).

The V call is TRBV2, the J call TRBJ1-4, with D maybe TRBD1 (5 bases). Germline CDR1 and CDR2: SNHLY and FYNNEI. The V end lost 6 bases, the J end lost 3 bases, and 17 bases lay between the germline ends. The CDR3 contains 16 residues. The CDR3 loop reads CASSRTIGVPNEKLFF. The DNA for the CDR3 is TGTGCCAGCAGCCGAACGATAGGGGTCCCTAATGAAAAACTGTTTTTT.

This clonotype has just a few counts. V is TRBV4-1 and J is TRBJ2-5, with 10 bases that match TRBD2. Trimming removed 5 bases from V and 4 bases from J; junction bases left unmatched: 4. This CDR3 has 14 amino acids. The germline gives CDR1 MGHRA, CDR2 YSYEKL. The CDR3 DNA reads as TGCGCCAGCAGCTGGATAGCGGGAGGAGAGACCCAGTACTTC. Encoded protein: CASSWIAGGETQYF.

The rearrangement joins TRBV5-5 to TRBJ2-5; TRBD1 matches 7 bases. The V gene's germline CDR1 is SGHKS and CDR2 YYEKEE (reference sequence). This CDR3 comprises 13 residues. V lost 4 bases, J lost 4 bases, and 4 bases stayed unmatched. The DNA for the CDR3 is TGTGCCAGCAGCCGGGACAGCCTAGAGACCCAGTACTTC. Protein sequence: CASSRDSLETQYF.

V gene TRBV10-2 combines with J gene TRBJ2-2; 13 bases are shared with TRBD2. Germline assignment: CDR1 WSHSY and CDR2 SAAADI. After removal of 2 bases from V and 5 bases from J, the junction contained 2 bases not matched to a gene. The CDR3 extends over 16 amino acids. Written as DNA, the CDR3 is TGCGCCAGCAGTGAGGGACTAGCGGGAGTAACCGGGGAGCTGTTTTTT. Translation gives CASSEGLAGVTGELFF.

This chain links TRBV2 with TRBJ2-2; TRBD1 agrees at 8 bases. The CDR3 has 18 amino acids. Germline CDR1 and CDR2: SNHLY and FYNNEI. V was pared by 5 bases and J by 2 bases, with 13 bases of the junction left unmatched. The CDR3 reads CASSPSAWTGSNTGELFF. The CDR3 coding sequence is TGTGCCAGCAGTCCCTCGGCCTGGACAGGGAGCAACACCGGGGAGCTGTTTTTT. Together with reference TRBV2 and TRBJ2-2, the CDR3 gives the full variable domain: EPEVTQTPSHQVTQMGQEVILRCVPISNHLYFYWYRQILGQKVEFLVSFYNNEISEKSEIFDDQFSVERPDGSNFTLKIRSTKLEDSAMYFCASSPSAWTGSNTGELFFGEGSRLTVL.

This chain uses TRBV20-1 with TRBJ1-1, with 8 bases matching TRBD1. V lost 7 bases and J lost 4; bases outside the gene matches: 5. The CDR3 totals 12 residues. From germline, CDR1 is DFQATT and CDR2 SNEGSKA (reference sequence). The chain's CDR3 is CSVDRGGTEAFF. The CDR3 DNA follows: TGCAGTGTCGACAGGGGAGGCACTGAAGCTTTCTTT.

CDR3 sequence reads: CASSSRSDSFQETQYF. The CDR3 DNA reads TGTGCCAGCAGCTCTCGATCGGACTCTTTCCAAGAGACCCAGTACTTC. The chain uses TRBV14 and TRBJ2-5; the D gene is possibly TRBD2 (5 bases). This CDR3 comprises 16 residues. V lost 5 bases and J lost 1, with 17 bases in between. CDR1 and CDR2 (germline): SGHDN, FVKESK.

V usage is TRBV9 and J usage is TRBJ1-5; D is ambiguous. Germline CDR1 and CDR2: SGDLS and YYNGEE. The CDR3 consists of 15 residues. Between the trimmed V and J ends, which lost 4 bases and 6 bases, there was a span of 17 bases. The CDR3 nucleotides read TGTGCCAGCAGCTATTCTGCCCGGTGGGGTCAGCCCCAGCATTTT. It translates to CASSYSARWGQPQHF.

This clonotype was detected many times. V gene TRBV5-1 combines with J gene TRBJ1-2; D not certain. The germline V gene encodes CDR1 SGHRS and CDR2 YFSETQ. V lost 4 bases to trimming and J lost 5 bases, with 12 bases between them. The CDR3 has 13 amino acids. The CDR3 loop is CASSEPGAYGYTF. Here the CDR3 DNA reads TGCGCCAGCAGCGAACCGGGAGCATATGGCTACACCTTC.